The entry below describes one T cell receptor beta chain. What it binds is unknown. A read error may produce the germline difference seen at one junction end. The sample contains more than one DNA sequence encoding this CDR3. The data derive from a study of cytomegalovirus exposure and HLA in healthy donors. Study-wide results and limits: Reported performance of the classifier showed diagnosis of cytomegalovirus status with high specificity and sensitivity.

The germline V gene has CDR1 LNHDA and CDR2 SQIVND (reference sequence). The CDR3 has 13 amino acids. The PCR used 60 Vbeta and 13 Jbeta primers. Profiling relied on immunoSEQ multiplex PCR, and the TCRdb table lists in-frame clones only, not all of them. Its listing shows roughly 78,000 clones. The rearrangement joins TRBV19 to TRBJ2-1; 7 nucleotides line up with TRBD1. Sequenced sample: PBMCs. The receptor was isolated from a man aged 35-49 years in good health and CMV-seronegative. Written as DNA, the CDR3 is TGTGCCAGTAGCATAGACAGGGCCAATGAGCAGTTCTTC. Protein: CASSIDRANEQFF.